The T cell receptor (beta chain) under discussion was sequenced for a study of T cells in Graves' hyperthyroidism and ophthalmopathy. This clonotype showed up many times. Researchers took RNA transcripts and amplified the TCR beta CDR3 regions from them. A first-round RT-PCR of the TCR CDR3 used the HTBI primer set. TCRdb re-analysed the multiplex PCR reads in MiXCR, keeping a single row per CDR3 protein. Of a few hundred thousand distinct CDR3 sequences in the sample, about 14% were seen once. With 6 bases removed from V and 7 bases from J, the gap between germline ends came to 18 bases. Looked up from germline, CDR1 is LNHDA and CDR2 is SQIVND (reference sequence). The CDR3 consists of 14 residues.

The chain couples TRBV19 to TRBJ1-1; possible D gene TRBD1, 5 bases. Specimen: blood. This clonotype was obtained from a woman in her thirties or forties with Graves' hyperthyroidism that later progressed to Graves' ophthalmopathy. CDR3 protein: CASRIPGTSNEAFF. CDR3 DNA sequence: TGTGCCAGTAGGATTCCCGGGACGTCAAATGAAGCTTTCTTT.